The rows below give T cell receptor beta chains drawn from one sample of a study of cytotoxic CD8 clonotypes in ibrutinib-treated CLL. Using immunoSEQ multiplex PCR, the repertoire was profiled, and TCRdb retains in-frame clones only, with some absent. Of hundreds of thousands of clones in the sample, roughly 77% were seen once. The sample in question was PBMCs, obtained after 12 months of ibrutinib treatment. The receptors derive from a human donor with chronic lymphocytic leukemia. Each CDR3 is given with its conserved first and last residue. A D gene is named only where the DNA matches it firmly. Clone size is stated in some rows and not others, as once, few, many or a class when expanded.

cdr3_nt cdr3_aa cdr3_length j_call d_call v_call clone_size
TGTGCCAGCAGCGTAGCTGGGGACGGGGTTGGAGAGACCCAGTACTTC CASSVAGDGVGETQYF 16 TRBJ2-5 . TRBV9 .
TGTGCCAGCAGCGTATACCGGGACAGGGGATCTGGAAACACCATATATTTT CASSVYRDRGSGNTIYF 17 TRBJ1-3 TRBD1 TRBV5-6 .
TGTGCCTGGAGTCGAAAACAGAGCTCTGGAAACACCATATATTTT CAWSRKQSSGNTIYF 15 TRBJ1-3 . TRBV30 .
TGTGCCAGCAGTGGGGACAGCCGGTTTGGCAATGAGCAGTTCTTC CASSGDSRFGNEQFF 15 TRBJ2-1 TRBD1 TRBV6-4 .
TGTGCCAGCTCACCGATCCAGTATAATTCACCCCTCCACTTT CASSPIQYNSPLHF 14 TRBJ1-6 . TRBV18 .
TGTGCCAGCAGCTTGCGCGACGGGGAGCGAAATGAGCAGTTCTTC CASSLRDGERNEQFF 15 TRBJ2-1 . TRBV13 .
TGTGCCAGCAGTTACCCAGGGAAAGCCTACGAGCAGTACTTC CASSYPGKAYEQYF 14 TRBJ2-7 . TRBV6-6 .
TGCAGTGCTAGATTTGGCTACACCTTC CSARFGYTF 9 TRBJ1-2 . TRBV20-1 .
TGTGCCAGTAGTACCTCCGGGACAGGGATGCAGCCCCAGCATTTT CASSTSGTGMQPQHF 15 TRBJ1-5 TRBD1 TRBV19 .
TGTGCCAGCAGTTTTTATACAGGGGCGAGCTCCTACGAGCAGTACTTC CASSFYTGASSYEQYF 16 TRBJ2-7 TRBD1 TRBV28 .
TGTGCCAGTAGCGACCTAAACACTGAAGCTTTCTTT CASSDLNTEAFF 12 TRBJ1-1 . TRBV19 few
TGTGCCAGCAGCTTGAGTAGGGCCTTCACTGAAGCTTTCTTT CASSLSRAFTEAFF 14 TRBJ1-1 . TRBV7-2 .
TGTGCCTGGAGTGGGTCCCTGAACACCGGGGAGCTGTTTTTT CAWSGSLNTGELFF 14 TRBJ2-2 . TRBV30 many
TGTGCCAGCAGTGATGAGGGCGAGGATGGAAACACCATATATTTT CASSDEGEDGNTIYF 15 TRBJ1-3 . TRBV2 few
TGTGCCAGCAGCTTAGGGGTAGCTATGAAGCCCCAGCATTTT CASSLGVAMKPQHF 14 TRBJ1-5 . TRBV7-8 .
TGTGCCAGCAGCTCCCACCCTGAAGCTTTCTTT CASSSHPEAFF 11 TRBJ1-1 . TRBV5-5 once
TGTGCCTGGAGTGTACTAGCGGGGATCTCCGAGCAGTACTTC CAWSVLAGISEQYF 14 TRBJ2-7 TRBD2 TRBV30 few
TGTGCCAGCAGCTTTGGGAGTATGGGTCAGCCCCAGCATTTT CASSFGSMGQPQHF 14 TRBJ1-5 . TRBV7-8 .
TGTGCCAGCAGCTTAGACGGGTGGGGCTACACCTTC CASSLDGWGYTF 12 TRBJ1-2 . TRBV7-2 .
TGTGCCTGGAGTCCTACCTCGACAGGGGGCTTTGGCTACACCTTC CAWSPTSTGGFGYTF 15 TRBJ1-2 TRBD1 TRBV30 many
TGTGCTAGTGGTTTGGTTTGGACAGGGCCCGATGAGCAGTTCTTC CASGLVWTGPDEQFF 15 TRBJ2-1 TRBD1 TRBV12-5 once
TGTGCCTGGAGTGTAGGCCAGGGCAATGAAAAACTGTTTTTT CAWSVGQGNEKLFF 14 TRBJ1-4 . TRBV30 few
TGTGCCAGCAGTTTAAGCGAAAAACTGTTTTTT CASSLSEKLFF 11 TRBJ1-4 . TRBV28 .
TGTGCCAGCACCGATCGCTACGAGCAGTACTTC CASTDRYEQYF 11 TRBJ2-7 . TRBV2 .
TGTGCCAGCCTCGACCCCGGGGGCAGCGCCTACGAGCAGTACTTC CASLDPGGSAYEQYF 15 TRBJ2-7 . TRBV2 .
TGTGCCTGGAGTGTACAGGGAAACACCATATATTTT CAWSVQGNTIYF 12 TRBJ1-3 . TRBV30 .
TGTGCCAGCAGAGGGGGTCAGCCCCAGCATTTT CASRGGQPQHF 11 TRBJ1-5 . TRBV2 many
TGCGCCAGCAGCCCTTCACGACAGGGAGAAGCTTTCTTT CASSPSRQGEAFF 13 TRBJ1-1 TRBD1 TRBV4-1 .
TGTGCCAGCAGCCCGGCCAATCAGGGCGGGTTATATGGCTACACCTTC CASSPANQGGLYGYTF 16 TRBJ1-2 . TRBV5-4 .
TGTGCCAGCAGAGACAGGTTAATTTTGGCCAAAAACATTCAGTACTTC CASRDRLILAKNIQYF 16 TRBJ2-4 . TRBV2 once
TGTGCCAGCAGCCAGGGGGGGGCGACAGATACGCAGTATTTT CASSQGGATDTQYF 14 TRBJ2-3 . TRBV5-6 .